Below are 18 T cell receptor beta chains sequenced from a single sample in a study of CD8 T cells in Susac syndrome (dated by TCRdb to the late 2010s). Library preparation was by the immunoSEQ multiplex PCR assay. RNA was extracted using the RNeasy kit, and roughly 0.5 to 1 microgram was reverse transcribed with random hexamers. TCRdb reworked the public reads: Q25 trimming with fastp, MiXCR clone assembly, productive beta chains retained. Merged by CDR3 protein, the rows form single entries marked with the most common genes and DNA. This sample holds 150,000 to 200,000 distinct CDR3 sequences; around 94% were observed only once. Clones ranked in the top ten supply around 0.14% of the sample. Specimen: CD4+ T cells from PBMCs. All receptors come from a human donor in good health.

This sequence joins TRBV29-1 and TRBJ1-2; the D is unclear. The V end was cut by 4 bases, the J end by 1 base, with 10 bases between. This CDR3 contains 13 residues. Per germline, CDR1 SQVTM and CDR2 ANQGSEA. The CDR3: CSVVGGDNYGYTF. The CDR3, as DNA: TGCAGCGTTGTGGGTGGGGATAACTATGGCTACACCTTC.

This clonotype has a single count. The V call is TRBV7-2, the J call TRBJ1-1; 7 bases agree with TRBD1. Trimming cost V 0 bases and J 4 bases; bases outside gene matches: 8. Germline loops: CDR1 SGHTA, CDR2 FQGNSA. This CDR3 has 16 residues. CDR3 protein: CASSLALTGPSTEAFF. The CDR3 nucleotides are TGTGCCAGCAGCTTAGCTCTGACAGGGCCGAGCACTGAAGCTTTCTTT.

CDR3 protein: CASKAGTGSSYEQYF. The CDR3 DNA sequence: TGTGCCAGCAAAGCCGGGACAGGGAGCTCCTACGAGCAGTACTTC. The chain is built from TRBV6-5 and TRBJ2-7, with TRBD1 identical over 9 bases. The CDR3 consists of 15 residues. V lost 7 bases and J lost 0; bases outside the gene matches: 7. Germline V lookup: CDR1 MNHEY, CDR2 SVGAGI.

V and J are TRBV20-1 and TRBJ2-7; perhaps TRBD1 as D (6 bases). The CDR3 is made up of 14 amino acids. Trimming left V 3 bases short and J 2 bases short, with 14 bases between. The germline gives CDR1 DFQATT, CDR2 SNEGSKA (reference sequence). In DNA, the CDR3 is TGCAGTGCTAGCTCCCGGGACACCACCTACGAGCAGTACTTC. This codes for CSASSRDTTYEQYF.

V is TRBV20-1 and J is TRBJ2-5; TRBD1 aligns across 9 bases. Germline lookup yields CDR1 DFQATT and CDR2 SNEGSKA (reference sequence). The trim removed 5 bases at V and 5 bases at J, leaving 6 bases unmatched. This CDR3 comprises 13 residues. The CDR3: CSAQTGGKETQYF. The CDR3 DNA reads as TGCAGTGCTCAGACAGGGGGGAAGGAGACCCAGTACTTC.

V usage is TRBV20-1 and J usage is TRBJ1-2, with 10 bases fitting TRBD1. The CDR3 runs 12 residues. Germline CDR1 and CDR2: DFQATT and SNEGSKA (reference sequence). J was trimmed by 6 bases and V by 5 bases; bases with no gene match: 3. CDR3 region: CSAWDRGNGYTF. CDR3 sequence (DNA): TGCAGTGCTTGGGACAGGGGTAATGGCTACACCTTC.

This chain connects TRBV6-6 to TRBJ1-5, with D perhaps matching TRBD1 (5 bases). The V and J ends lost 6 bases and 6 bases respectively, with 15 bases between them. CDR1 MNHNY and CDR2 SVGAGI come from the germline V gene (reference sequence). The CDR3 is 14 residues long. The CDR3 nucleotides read TGTGCCAGCAGCCCTCCAGGGACGGGTCAGCCCCAGCATTTT. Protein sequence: CASSPPGTGQPQHF.

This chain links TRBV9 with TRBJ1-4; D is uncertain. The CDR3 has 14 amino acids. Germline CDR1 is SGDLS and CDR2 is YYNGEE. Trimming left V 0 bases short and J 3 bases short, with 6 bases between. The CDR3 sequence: CASSVGNSNEKLFF. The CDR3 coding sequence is TGTGCCAGCAGCGTAGGGAATTCTAATGAAAAACTGTTTTTT.

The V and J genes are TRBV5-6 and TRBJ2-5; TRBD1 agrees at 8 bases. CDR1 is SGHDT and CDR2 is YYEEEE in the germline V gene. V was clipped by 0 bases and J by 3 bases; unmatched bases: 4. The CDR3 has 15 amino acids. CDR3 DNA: TGTGCCAGCAGCTTGGTGGACAGGGATAAAGAGACCCAGTACTTC. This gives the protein CASSLVDRDKETQYF.

This CDR3 is CASSLGSGRTVNTEAFF. The DNA for the CDR3 is TGTGCCAGCAGCTTAGGGTCTGGCAGGACGGTGAACACTGAAGCTTTCTTT. V is TRBV7-2 and J is TRBJ1-1; no clear D gene. Between the trimmed V and J ends, which lost 1 base and 0 bases, there was a span of 15 bases. This CDR3 contains 17 residues. The germline CDR1 and CDR2 sequences are SGHTA and FQGNSA.

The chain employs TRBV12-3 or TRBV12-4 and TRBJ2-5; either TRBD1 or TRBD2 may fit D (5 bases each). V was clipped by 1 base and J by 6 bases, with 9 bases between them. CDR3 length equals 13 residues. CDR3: CASSLGRDQTQYF. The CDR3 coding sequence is TGTGCCAGCAGTTTAGGCAGGGACCAGACCCAGTACTTC.

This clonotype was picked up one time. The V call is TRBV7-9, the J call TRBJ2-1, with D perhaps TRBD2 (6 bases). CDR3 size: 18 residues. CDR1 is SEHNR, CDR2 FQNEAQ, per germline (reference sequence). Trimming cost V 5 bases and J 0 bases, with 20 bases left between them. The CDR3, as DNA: TGTGCCAGCAGCAGCCGAGAGAGACTAGAAGGCTCCTACAATGAGCAGTTCTTC. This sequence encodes CASSSRERLEGSYNEQFF.

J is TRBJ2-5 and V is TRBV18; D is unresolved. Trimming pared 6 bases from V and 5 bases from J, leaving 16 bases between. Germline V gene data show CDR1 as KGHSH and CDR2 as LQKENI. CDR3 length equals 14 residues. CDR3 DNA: TGTGCCAGCTCGCCCCTTGATCAGGTCGAGACCCAGTACTTC. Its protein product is CASSPLDQVETQYF. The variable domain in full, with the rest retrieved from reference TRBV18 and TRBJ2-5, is NAGVMQNPRHLVRRRGQEARLRCSPMKGHSHVYWYRQLPEEGLKFMVYLQKENIIDESGMPKERFSAEFPKEGPSILRIQQVVRGDSAAYFCASSPLDQVETQYFGPGTRLLVL.

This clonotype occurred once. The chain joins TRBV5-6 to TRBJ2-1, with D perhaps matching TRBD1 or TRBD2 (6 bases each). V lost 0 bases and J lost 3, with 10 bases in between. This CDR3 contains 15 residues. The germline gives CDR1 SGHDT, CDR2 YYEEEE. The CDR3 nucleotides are TGTGCCAGCAGCTTGGGCGGGACACTCTACAATGAGCAGTTCTTC. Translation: CASSLGGTLYNEQFF. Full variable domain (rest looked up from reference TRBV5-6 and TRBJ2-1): DAGVTQSPTHLIKTRGQQVTLRCSPKSGHDTVSWYQQALGQGPQFIFQYYEEEERQRGNFPDRFSGHQFPNYSSELNVNALLLGDSALYLCASSLGGTLYNEQFFGPGTRLTVL.

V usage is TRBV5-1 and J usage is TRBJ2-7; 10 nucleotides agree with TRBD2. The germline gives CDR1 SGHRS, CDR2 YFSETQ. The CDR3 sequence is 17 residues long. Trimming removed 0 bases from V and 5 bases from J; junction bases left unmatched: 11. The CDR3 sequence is CASSLASTSGSRDEQYF. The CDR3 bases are TGCGCCAGCAGCTTGGCGTCGACTAGCGGGTCACGCGACGAGCAGTACTTC.

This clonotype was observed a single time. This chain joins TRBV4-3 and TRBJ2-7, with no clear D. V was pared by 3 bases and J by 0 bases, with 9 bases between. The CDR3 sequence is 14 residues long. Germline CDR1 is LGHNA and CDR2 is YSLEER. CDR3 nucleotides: TGCGCCAGCAGCCAGGGCCCCAGCTCCTACGAGCAGTACTTC. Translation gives CASSQGPSSYEQYF.

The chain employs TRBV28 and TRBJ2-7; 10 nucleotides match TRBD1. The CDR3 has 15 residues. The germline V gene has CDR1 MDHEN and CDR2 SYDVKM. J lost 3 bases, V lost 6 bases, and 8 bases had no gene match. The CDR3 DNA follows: TGTGCCAGCAGCGGAAGGGGGACAGGGGACTACGAGCAGTACTTC. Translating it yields CASSGRGTGDYEQYF.

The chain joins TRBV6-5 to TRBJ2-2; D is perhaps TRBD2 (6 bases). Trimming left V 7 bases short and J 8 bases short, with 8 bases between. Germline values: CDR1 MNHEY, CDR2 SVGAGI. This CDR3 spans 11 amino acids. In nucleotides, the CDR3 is TGTGCCAGCATTCGGGGGGGGGAGCTGTTTTTT. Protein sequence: CASIRGGELFF.